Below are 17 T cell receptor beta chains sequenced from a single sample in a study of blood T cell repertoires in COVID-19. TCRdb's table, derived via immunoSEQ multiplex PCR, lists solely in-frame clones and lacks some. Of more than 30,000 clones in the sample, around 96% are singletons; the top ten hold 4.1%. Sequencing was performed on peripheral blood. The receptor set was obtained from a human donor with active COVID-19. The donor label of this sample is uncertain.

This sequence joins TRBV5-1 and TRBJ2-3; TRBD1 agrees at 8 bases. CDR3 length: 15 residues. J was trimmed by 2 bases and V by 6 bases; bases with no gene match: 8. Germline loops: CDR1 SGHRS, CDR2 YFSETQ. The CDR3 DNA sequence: TGCGCCAGCAACAAACAGGGGGAAACCACAGATACGCAGTATTTT. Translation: CASNKQGETTDTQYF.

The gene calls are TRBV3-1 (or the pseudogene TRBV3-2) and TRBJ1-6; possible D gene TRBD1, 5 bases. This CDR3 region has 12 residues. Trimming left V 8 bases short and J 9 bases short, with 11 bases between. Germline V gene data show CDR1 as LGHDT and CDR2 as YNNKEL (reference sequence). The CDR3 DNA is TGTGCCAGCCAGCGCGGGGGTTCACCCCTCCACTTT. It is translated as CASQRGGSPLHF.

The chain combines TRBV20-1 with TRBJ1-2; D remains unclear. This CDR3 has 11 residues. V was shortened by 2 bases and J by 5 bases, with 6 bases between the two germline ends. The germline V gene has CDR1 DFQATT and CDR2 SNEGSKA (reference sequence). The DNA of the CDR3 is TGCAGTGCTAGATCCGGGTATGGCTACACCTTC. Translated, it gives CSARSGYGYTF.

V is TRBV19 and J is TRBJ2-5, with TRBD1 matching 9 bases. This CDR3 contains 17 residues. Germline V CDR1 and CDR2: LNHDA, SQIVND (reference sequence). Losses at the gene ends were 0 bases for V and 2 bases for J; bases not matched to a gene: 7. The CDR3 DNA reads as TGTGCCAGTAGTATAGAGGGGGGCGGGACAGGGCAAGAGACCCAGTACTTC. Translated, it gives CASSIEGGGTGQETQYF.

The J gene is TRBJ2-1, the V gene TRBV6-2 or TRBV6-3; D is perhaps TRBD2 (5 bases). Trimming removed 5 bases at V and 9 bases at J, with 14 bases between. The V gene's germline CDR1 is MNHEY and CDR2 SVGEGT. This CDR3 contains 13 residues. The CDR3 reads CASSASTQVEQFF. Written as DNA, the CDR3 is TGTGCCAGCAGTGCTAGCACTCAGGTTGAGCAGTTCTTC.

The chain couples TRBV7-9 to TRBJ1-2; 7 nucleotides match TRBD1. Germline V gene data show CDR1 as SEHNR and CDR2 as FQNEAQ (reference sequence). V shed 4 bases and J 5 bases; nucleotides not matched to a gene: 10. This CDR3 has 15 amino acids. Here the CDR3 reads CASSSRDRPHYGYTF. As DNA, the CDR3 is TGTGCCAGCAGCTCCCGGGACAGACCGCATTATGGCTACACCTTC.

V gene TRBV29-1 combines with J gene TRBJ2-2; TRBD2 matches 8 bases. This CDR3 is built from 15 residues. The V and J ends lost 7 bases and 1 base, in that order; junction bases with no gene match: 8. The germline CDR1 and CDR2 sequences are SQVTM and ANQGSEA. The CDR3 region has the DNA TGCAGCGCTGCTCTGGGACTAGGGAACACCGGGGAGCTGTTTTTT. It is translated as CSAALGLGNTGELFF.

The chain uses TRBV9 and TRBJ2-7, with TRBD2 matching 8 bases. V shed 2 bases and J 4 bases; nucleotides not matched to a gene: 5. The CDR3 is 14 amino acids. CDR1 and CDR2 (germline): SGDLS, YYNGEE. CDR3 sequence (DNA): TGTGCCAGCAGCGTCGGGGGGGTAGCTTACGAGCAGTACTTC. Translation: CASSVGGVAYEQYF.

The CDR3 nucleotides read TGTGCCAGCAGTCTGCAGGGGGCGAATCAGCCCCAGCATTTT. Translation gives CASSLQGANQPQHF. The V and J genes are TRBV27 and TRBJ1-5; 8 positions match TRBD1. The CDR3 runs 14 residues. Per germline, CDR1 MNHEY and CDR2 SMNVEV (reference sequence). With V trimmed by 5 bases and J by 4 bases, 4 bases remained unmatched.

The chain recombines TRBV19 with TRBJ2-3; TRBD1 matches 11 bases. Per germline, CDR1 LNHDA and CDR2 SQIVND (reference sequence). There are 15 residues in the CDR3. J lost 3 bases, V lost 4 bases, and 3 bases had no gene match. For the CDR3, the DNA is TGTGCCAGTAGTAGGACAGGGGGCAGGACAGATACGCAGTATTTT. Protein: CASSRTGGRTDTQYF.

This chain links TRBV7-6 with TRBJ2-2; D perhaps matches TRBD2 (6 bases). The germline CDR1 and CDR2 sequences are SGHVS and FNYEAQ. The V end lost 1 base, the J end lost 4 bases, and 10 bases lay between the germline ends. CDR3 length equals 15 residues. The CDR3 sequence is CASSLGLVGTGELFF. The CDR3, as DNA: TGTGCCAGCAGCTTAGGACTAGTAGGCACCGGGGAGCTGTTTTTT.

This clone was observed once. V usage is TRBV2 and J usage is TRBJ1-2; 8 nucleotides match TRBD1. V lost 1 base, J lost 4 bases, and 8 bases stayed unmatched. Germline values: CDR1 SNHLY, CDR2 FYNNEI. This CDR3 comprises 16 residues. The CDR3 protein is CASSEGRDTGGYGYTF. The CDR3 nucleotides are TGTGCCAGCAGTGAAGGGAGAGATACAGGGGGCTATGGCTACACCTTC.

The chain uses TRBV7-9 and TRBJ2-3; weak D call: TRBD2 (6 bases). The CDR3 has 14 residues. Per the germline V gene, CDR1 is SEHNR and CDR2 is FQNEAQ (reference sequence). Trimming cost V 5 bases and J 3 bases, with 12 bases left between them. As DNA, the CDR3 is TGTGCCAGCAGCCTCCTCGGGAGTACAGATACGCAGTATTTT. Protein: CASSLLGSTDTQYF.

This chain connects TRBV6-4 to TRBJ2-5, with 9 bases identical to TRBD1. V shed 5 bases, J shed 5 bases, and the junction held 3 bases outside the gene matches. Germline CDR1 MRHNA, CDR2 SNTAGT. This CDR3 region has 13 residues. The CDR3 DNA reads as TGTGCCAGCAGTACGGACAGGGGTGAGACCCAGTACTTC. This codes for CASSTDRGETQYF.

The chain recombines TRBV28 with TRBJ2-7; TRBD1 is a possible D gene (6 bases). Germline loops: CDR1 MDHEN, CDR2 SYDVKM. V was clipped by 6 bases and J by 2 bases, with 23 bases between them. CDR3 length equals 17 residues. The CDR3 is CASRSVISTGQTYEQYF. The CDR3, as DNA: TGTGCCAGCAGATCTGTAATATCGACAGGCCAGACCTACGAGCAGTACTTC.

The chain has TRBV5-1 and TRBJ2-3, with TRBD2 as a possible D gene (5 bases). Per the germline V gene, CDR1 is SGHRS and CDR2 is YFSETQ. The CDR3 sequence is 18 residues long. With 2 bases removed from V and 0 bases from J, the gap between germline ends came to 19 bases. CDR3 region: CASSFGVGAIASTDTQYF. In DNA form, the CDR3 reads TGCGCCAGCAGCTTCGGTGTGGGAGCGATCGCCAGCACAGATACGCAGTATTTT. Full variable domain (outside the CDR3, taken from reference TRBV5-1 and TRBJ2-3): KAGVTQTPRYLIKTRGQQVTLSCSPISGHRSVSWYQQTPGQGLQFLFEYFSETQRNKGNFPGRFSGRQFSNSRSEMNVSTLELGDSALYLCASSFGVGAIASTDTQYFGPGTRLTVL.

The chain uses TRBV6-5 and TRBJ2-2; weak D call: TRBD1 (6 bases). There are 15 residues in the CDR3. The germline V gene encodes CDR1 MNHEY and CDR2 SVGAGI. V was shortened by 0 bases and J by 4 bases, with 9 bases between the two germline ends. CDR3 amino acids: CASSYSGGRTGELFF. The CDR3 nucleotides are TGTGCCAGCAGTTACTCTGGGGGCCGCACCGGGGAGCTGTTTTTT.